The clone carrying this T cell receptor (beta chain) came up a few times. The antigen is not known. One heparinised blood draw, averaging around 0.12 L, came from each donor. CD45RO/CCR7/CD25/CD127/CD95/CD27 sorting isolated CD4+ naive, central memory, regulatory and stem cell-like memory cells. V gave up 3 bases and J gave up 4 bases, with 6 bases separating them. The germline gives CDR1 DFQATT, CDR2 SNEGSKA (reference sequence). The CDR3 has 11 amino acids. Sequencing targeted expressed TCRB transcripts, as all isolated RNA had been reverse transcribed. The assay was immunoSEQ multiplex PCR, and TCRdb's table has in-frame clones only and misses some. The repertoire holds 860,000 or so clones, with roughly 15% as singletons. This sample stems from a study of beta chain features in type 1 diabetes. General observations from the study: The VDJ junctions of type 1 diabetes patients carried fewer insertions and more deletions.

The chain combines TRBV20-1 with TRBJ1-1; D uncertain. The TCR originated in a woman aged 18-35 years in good health. Sequenced: naive CD4+ T cells from blood. CDR3 bases: TGCAGTGCTAGGTTGGGCACTGAAGCTTTCTTT. Translation: CSARLGTEAFF.